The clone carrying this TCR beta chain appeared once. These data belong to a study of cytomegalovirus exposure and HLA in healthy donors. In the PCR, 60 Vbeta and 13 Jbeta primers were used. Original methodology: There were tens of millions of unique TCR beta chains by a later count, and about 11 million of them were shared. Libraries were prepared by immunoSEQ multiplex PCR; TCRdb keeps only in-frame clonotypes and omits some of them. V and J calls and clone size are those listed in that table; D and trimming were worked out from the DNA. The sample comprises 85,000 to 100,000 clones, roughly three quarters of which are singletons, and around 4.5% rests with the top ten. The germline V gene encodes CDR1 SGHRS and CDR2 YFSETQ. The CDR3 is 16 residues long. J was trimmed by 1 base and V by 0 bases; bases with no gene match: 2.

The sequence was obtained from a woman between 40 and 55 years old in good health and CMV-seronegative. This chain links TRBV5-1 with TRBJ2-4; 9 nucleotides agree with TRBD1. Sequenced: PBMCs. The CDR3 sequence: CASSLAGQGAKNIQYF. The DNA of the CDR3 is TGCGCCAGCAGCTTGGCCGGACAGGGGGCCAAAAACATTCAGTACTTC.